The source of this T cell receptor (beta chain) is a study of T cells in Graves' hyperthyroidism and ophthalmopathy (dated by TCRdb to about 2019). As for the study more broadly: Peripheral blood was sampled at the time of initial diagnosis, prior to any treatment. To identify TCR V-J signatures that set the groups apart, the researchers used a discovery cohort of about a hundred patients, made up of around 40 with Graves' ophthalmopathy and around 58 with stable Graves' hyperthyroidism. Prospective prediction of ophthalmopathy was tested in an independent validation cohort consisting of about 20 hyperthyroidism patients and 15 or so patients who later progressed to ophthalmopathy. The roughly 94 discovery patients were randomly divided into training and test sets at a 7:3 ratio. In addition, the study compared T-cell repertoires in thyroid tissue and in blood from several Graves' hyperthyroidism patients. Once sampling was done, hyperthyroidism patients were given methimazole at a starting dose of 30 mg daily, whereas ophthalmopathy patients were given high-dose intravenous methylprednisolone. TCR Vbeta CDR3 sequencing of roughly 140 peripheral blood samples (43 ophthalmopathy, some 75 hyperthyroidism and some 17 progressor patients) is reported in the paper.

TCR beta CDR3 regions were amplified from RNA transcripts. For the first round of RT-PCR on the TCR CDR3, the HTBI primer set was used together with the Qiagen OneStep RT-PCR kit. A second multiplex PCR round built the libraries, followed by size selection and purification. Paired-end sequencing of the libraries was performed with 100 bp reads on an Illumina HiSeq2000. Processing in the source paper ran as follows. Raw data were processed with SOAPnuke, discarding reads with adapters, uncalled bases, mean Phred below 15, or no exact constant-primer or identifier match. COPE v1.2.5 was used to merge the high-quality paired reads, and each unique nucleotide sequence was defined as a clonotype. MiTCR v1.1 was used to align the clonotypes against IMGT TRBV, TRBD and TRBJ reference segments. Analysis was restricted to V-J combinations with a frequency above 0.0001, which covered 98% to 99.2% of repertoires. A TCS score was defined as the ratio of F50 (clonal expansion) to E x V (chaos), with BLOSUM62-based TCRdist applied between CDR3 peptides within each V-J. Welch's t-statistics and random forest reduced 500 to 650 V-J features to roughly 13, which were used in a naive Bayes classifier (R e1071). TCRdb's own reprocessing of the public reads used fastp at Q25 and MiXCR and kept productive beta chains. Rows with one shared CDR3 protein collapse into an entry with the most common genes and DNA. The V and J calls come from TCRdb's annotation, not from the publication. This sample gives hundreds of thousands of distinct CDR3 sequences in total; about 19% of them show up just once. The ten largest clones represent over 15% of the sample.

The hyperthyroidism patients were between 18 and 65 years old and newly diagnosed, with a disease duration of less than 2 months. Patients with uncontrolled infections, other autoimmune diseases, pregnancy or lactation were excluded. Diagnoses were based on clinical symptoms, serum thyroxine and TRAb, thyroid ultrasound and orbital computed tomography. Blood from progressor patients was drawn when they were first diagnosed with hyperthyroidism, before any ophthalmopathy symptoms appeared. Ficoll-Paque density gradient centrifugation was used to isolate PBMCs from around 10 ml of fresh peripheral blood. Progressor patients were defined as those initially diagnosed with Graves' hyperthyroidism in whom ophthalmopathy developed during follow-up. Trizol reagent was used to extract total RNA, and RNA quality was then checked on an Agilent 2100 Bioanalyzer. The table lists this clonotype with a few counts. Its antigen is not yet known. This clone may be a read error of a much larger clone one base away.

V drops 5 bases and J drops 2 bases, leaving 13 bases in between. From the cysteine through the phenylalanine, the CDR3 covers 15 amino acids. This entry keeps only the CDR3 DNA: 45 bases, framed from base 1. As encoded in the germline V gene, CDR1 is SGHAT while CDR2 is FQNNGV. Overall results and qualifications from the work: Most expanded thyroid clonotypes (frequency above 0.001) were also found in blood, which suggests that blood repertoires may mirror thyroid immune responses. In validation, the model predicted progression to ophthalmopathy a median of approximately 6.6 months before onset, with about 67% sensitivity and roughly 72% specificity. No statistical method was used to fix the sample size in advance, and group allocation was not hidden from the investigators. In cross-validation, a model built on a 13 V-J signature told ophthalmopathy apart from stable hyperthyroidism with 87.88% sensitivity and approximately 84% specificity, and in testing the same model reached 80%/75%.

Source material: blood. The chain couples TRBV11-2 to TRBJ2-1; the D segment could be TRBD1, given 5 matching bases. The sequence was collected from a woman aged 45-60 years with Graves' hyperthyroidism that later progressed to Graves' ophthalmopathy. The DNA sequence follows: TGTGCCAGCAGCGTAAGCGAGGACACCTACAATGAGCAGTTCTTC. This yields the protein CASSVSEDTYNEQFF.